The 15 T cell receptor beta chains reported below all come from one sample, sequenced in a study of cytomegalovirus exposure and HLA in healthy donors. Amplification used 60 Vbeta primers and 13 Jbeta primers. Sequencing used immunoSEQ multiplex PCR; TCRdb keeps in-frame clones, though not all of them. The data show about 67,000 clones, around 91% seen once. The source material was PBMCs. All receptors come from a woman aged 25-40 years in good health and CMV-seropositive.

The rearrangement uses TRBV25-1 and TRBJ1-5; TRBD1 aligns across 10 bases. The V segment lost 3 bases and the J segment 3 bases; nucleotides outside the gene matches: 8. CDR3 length equals 17 residues. The germline V gene has CDR1 MGHDK and CDR2 SYGVNS. CDR3 in amino acids: CASSDSRQGANNQPQHF. DNA for the CDR3: TGTGCCAGCAGTGATTCAAGACAGGGGGCGAACAATCAGCCCCAGCATTTT.

The chain recombines TRBV5-4 with TRBJ1-4; tentative D call: TRBD1 (5 bases). The germline V and J ends were trimmed by 4 bases and 0 bases, with 7 bases remaining between them. Germline loops: CDR1 SGHNT, CDR2 YYREEE (reference sequence). The CDR3 runs 14 residues. CDR3 coding DNA: TGTGCCAGCAGCACAGGAGCAACTAATGAAAAACTGTTTTTT. This translates into CASSTGATNEKLFF.

The V gene is TRBV4-1, the J gene TRBJ2-2, with 16 bases that match TRBD2. Looked up from germline, CDR1 is MGHRA and CDR2 is YSYEKL. This CDR3 is built from 19 residues. CDR3 DNA sequence: TGCCCGGCGGGGGCGAGAGGGACTAGCGGGAGGGCCGAGGCCGGGGAGCTGTTTTTT. Amino acids: CPAGARGTSGRAEAGELFF.

The gene calls are TRBV16 and TRBJ2-1; D gene ambiguous. CDR3 size: 12 residues. Germline CDR1 and CDR2: KGHSY and FQNENV. Between the trimmed V and J ends, which lost 2 bases and 4 bases, there was a span of 3 bases. The CDR3 DNA reads as TGTGCCAGCAGCCAACTTTACAATGAGCAGTTCTTC. It yields the protein CASSQLYNEQFF. Full variable domain (rest looked up from reference TRBV16 and TRBJ2-1): GEEVAQTPKHLVRGEGQKAKLYCAPIKGHSYVFWYQQVLKNEFKFLISFQNENVFDETGMPKERFSAKCLPNSPCSLEIQATKLEDSAVYFCASSQLYNEQFFGPGTRLTVL.

CDR3 bases: TGCGCCAGCAGCCAAGACAACGGGGGCACCGGGGAGCTGTTTTTT. Translated: CASSQDNGGTGELFF. This chain links TRBV4-1 with TRBJ2-2; a possible D gene is TRBD2 (6 bases). The germline V gene has CDR1 MGHRA and CDR2 YSYEKL. V was pared by 0 bases and J by 4 bases, with 9 bases between. This CDR3 region has 15 residues.

The chain links TRBV4-2 to TRBJ2-2; 12 bases are a match to TRBD2. V lost 4 bases to trimming and J lost 6 bases; unmatched junction nucleotides: 3. CDR3 length equals 15 residues. Germline CDR1 is LGHNA and CDR2 is YNFKEQ. CDR3 coding DNA: TGTGCCAGCAGCCGACTAGCGGGAGTCCCCGGGGAGCTGTTTTTT. Translating gives CASSRLAGVPGELFF.

V is TRBV6-5 and J is TRBJ2-3, with 12 nucleotides matching TRBD1. After removal of 5 bases from V and 4 bases from J, the junction contained 1 base not matched to a gene. In germline, CDR1 is MNHEY, CDR2 SVGAGI. The CDR3 consists of 14 residues. This CDR3 reads CASSGDRGPDTQYF. The CDR3 region has the DNA TGTGCCAGCAGTGGGGACAGGGGGCCAGATACGCAGTATTTT.

The genes are TRBV19 and TRBJ2-5, with 7 bases matching TRBD1. Unmatched junction bases numbered 4, after V lost 1 base and J lost 2 bases. The CDR3 loop spans 15 amino acids. CDR1 and CDR2 from the germline V gene are LNHDA and SQIVND (reference sequence). The CDR3 sequence: CASSIVGTEQETQYF. The CDR3 DNA reads TGTGCCAGTAGTATAGTAGGGACAGAGCAAGAGACCCAGTACTTC.

The chain couples TRBV5-4 to TRBJ2-3; D not resolved. The CDR3 contains 16 residues. CDR1 is SGHNT, CDR2 YYREEE, per germline (reference sequence). Trimming removed 2 bases from V and 0 bases from J, with 13 bases in between. This CDR3 reads CASSLAIPWSTDTQYF. The CDR3 coding sequence is TGTGCCAGCAGCTTAGCGATTCCGTGGAGCACAGATACGCAGTATTTT. Based on the CDR3 plus reference TRBV5-4 and TRBJ2-3, the full variable domain is ETGVTQSPTHLIKTRGQQVTLRCSSQSGHNTVSWYQQALGQGPQFIFQYYREEENGRGNFPPRFSGLQFPNYSSELNVNALELDDSALYLCASSLAIPWSTDTQYFGPGTRLTVL.

The V and J genes are TRBV7-9 and TRBJ2-7; D gene ambiguous. Germline-derived CDR1 and CDR2 are SEHNR and FQNEAQ (reference sequence). The CDR3 is 13 residues long. V was trimmed by 0 bases and J by 8 bases, leaving 11 bases between them. CDR3 in amino acids: CASSLANSMQQYF. The CDR3 nucleotides read TGTGCCAGCAGCTTAGCTAATAGCATGCAGCAGTACTTC.

The chain links TRBV9 to TRBJ1-2; D remains unclear. The V and J ends lost 0 bases and 7 bases respectively, with 13 bases between them. The germline V gene has CDR1 SGDLS and CDR2 YYNGEE. The CDR3 is 14 residues long. The CDR3 loop reads CASSVDGQAGGYTF. The CDR3, as DNA: TGTGCCAGCAGCGTAGATGGTCAGGCGGGTGGCTACACCTTC.

The chain links TRBV18 to TRBJ2-3, with 7 bases lining up with TRBD2. Germline V gene sequence: CDR1 KGHSH, CDR2 LQKENI. The length of the CDR3 is 15 residues. V trimming: 1 base; J trimming: 4 bases; junction bases outside the gene matches: 5. In DNA form, the CDR3 reads TGTGCCAGCTCACCACTTCAGCGGGACGCAGATACGCAGTATTTT. Translating gives CASSPLQRDADTQYF.

This sequence joins TRBV30 and TRBJ2-1, with 9 bases that match TRBD2. CDR1 GTSNPN and CDR2 SVGIG come from the germline V gene (reference sequence). The ends lost 5 bases at V and 4 bases at J; junction bases unmatched: 3. This CDR3 has 13 residues. The CDR3 sequence is CAWGSGRYNEQFF. CDR3 coding DNA: TGTGCCTGGGGTAGCGGGAGATACAATGAGCAGTTCTTC.

The chain has TRBV18 and TRBJ2-4, with D perhaps TRBD2 (5 bases). The CDR3 contains 15 residues. The V end was cut by 1 base, the J end by 9 bases, with 16 bases between. The germline gives CDR1 KGHSH, CDR2 LQKENI. The CDR3 spells CASSPQSGMSGIQYF. Here the CDR3 DNA reads TGTGCCAGCTCACCACAATCGGGGATGTCGGGCATTCAGTACTTC.

The gene calls are TRBV7-6 and TRBJ2-7; TRBD1 might be the D (5 bases). The CDR3 has 18 amino acids. Looked up from germline, CDR1 is SGHVS and CDR2 is FNYEAQ. The V gene lost 5 bases and the J gene lost 0 bases, with 23 bases spanning the gap. The DNA of the CDR3 is TGTGCCAGCAGCCCAGCGTGGGGCCAGGGCGCTTCCTCCTACGAGCAGTACTTC. This codes for CASSPAWGQGASSYEQYF.